This passage covers 5 T cell receptor beta chains from one sample sequenced in a study of T cell responses to AZD1222 COVID-19 vaccine (dated by TCRdb to about 2021). Libraries were prepared through the immunoSEQ multiplex PCR assay. The table comes from immuneACCESS by way of TCRdb, which keeps in-frame sequences with V and J called. Part of the clones is missing from these tables; in studies checked, under half for an unresolved V gene and the rest for unknown reasons. Within this sample are just over 150,000 clones, with around nine tenths of them counted one time only. The top ten clonotypes cover around 1.5% of the sample. In the paper's terms, the time point label means: about 28 days (+/-7) after the second vaccine dose. The sequences come from peripheral blood, collected 28 days after the second AZD1222 dose. These receptors all stem from an adult who received the AZD1222 COVID-19 vaccine.

The chain joins TRBV30 to TRBJ1-4, with D possibly being TRBD1 (6 bases). The germline CDR1 and CDR2 sequences are GTSNPN and SVGIG (reference sequence). The length of the CDR3 is 13 residues. Trimming stripped 5 bases from V and 8 bases from J, with 15 bases between. CDR3 coding DNA: TGTGCCTGGGAATCAGGGGTACGGGAAAAACTGTTTTTT. Protein product: CAWESGVREKLFF.

The V and J genes are TRBV3-1 (or the pseudogene TRBV3-2) and TRBJ2-3; 7 bases line up with TRBD2. V lost 7 bases and J lost 4; bases outside the gene matches: 8. Germline V gene lookup returns CDR1 LGHDT and CDR2 YNNKEL (reference sequence). This CDR3 has 14 residues. CDR3 sequence: CASNRGDYSDTQYF. CDR3 in DNA: TGTGCCAGCAACCGAGGGGACTACTCAGATACGCAGTATTTT.

The chain couples TRBV4-2 to TRBJ2-3; tentatively, D is TRBD2 (5 bases). Between the trimmed V and J ends, which lost 1 base and 4 bases, there was a span of 18 bases. Germline CDR1 LGHNA, CDR2 YNFKEQ. This CDR3 is built from 17 residues. CDR3 sequence (DNA): TGTGCCAGCAGCCAAGTTAATCCGGGGATCCTCCCAGATACGCAGTATTTT. Translation: CASSQVNPGILPDTQYF.

The rearrangement links TRBV9 to TRBJ1-1; D not resolved. Germline loops: CDR1 SGDLS, CDR2 YYNGEE. This CDR3 contains 15 residues. The V end was cut by 0 bases, the J end by 0 bases, with 9 bases between. The CDR3 region is CASSVDLGMNTEAFF. DNA for the CDR3: TGTGCCAGCAGCGTAGATCTCGGAATGAACACTGAAGCTTTCTTT.

The V call is TRBV7-2, the J call TRBJ1-5, with D hard to call. V lost 3 bases, J lost 1 base, and 10 bases lay in between. Germline V lookup: CDR1 SGHTA, CDR2 FQGNSA. The CDR3 contains 15 residues. DNA for the CDR3: TGTGCCAGCAGCTTCGCCAGGCTAAGCAATCAGCCCCAGCATTTT. Protein sequence: CASSFARLSNQPQHF.